Each of the 7 T cell receptor beta chains below was sequenced from the same sample in a study of patients and donors after allogeneic stem cell transplantation. TCRdb processed the RT-PCR reads anew with MiXCR; each CDR3 protein has one entry. The sample has 65,000 to 80,000 distinct CDR3 sequences; more than 25% are singletons. The sample was blood, either unsorted or a sorted T cell fraction (not recorded which). The source is a human donor who was either an allogeneic HSCT recipient or a stem cell or donor lymphocyte infusion donor (not recorded which). It is not recorded whose cells these are; they may come from a transplant donor.

This clonotype came up a few times. The chain has TRBV13 and TRBJ2-3, with D perhaps being TRBD1 or TRBD2 (5 bases each). The CDR3 spans 16 residues. Germline lookup yields CDR1 PRHDT and CDR2 FYEKMQ (reference sequence). Trimming pared 5 bases from V and 2 bases from J, leaving 17 bases between. The CDR3 region is CASSQGSSEDTDTQYF. CDR3 DNA: TGTGCCAGCAGCCAGGGTAGTAGCGAGGACACAGATACGCAGTATTTT.

V usage is TRBV7-9 and J usage is TRBJ2-3, with unresolved D. Germline lookup yields CDR1 SEHNR and CDR2 FQNEAQ (reference sequence). Trimming pared 5 bases from V and 0 bases from J, leaving 9 bases between. The CDR3 consists of 14 residues. The CDR3: CASSLNPSTDTQYF. As DNA, the CDR3 is TGTGCCAGCAGCCTCAATCCTAGCACAGATACGCAGTATTTT.

The chain has TRBV7-9 and TRBJ2-3, with 7 bases that match TRBD2. The CDR3 sequence is 15 residues long. J lost 4 bases, V lost 0 bases, and 4 bases had no gene match. Germline lookup yields CDR1 SEHNR and CDR2 FQNEAQ (reference sequence). CDR3 nucleotides: TGTGCCAGCAGCTTAGCGCGGGAGCGGGCAGATACGCAGTATTTT. Residues: CASSLARERADTQYF.

This clonotype is labeled as medium-sized (0.01 to 0.1%). The chain has TRBV29-1 and TRBJ1-5; D uncertain. V lost 4 bases, J lost 7 bases, and 14 bases lay in between. This CDR3 has 13 residues. Germline CDR1 reads SQVTM; CDR2 reads ANQGSEA. CDR3 nucleotides: TGCAGCGTTGTAACCCAGGATGGGCAGCCCCAGCATTTT. The encoded protein is CSVVTQDGQPQHF.

This chain connects TRBV12-3 or TRBV12-4 to TRBJ1-1; D possibly corresponds to TRBD1 (6 bases). The CDR3 has 16 amino acids. V lost 3 bases and J lost 4, with 18 bases in between. For the CDR3, the DNA is TGTGCCAGCAGTTTTGGGTTATCCGGGGGCCTCACTGAAGCTTTCTTT. Translation gives CASSFGLSGGLTEAFF.

A few counts support this clonotype. The chain uses TRBV28 and TRBJ2-3, with a tentative D call TRBD1 (5 bases). Germline V gene lookup returns CDR1 MDHEN and CDR2 SYDVKM. Trimming left V 9 bases short and J 7 bases short, with 14 bases between. The CDR3 extends over 12 amino acids. CDR3 region: CASAVGANTQYF. CDR3 coding DNA: TGTGCCAGTGCGGTAGGGGCAAATACGCAGTATTTT.

The V and J genes are TRBV4-1 and TRBJ1-2; TRBD1 agrees at 7 bases. Germline assignment: CDR1 MGHRA and CDR2 YSYEKL. Trimming cost V 5 bases and J 0 bases; bases outside gene matches: 6. The CDR3 loop spans 15 amino acids. In nucleotides, the CDR3 is TGCGCCAGCAGCTTTGGGGACAGCTCTAACTATGGCTACACCTTC. Encoded protein: CASSFGDSSNYGYTF.